The TCR beta chain described here comes from a study of blood T cell repertoires in COVID-19 (dated by TCRdb to about 2020). Some background on the complete study: Collaborator samples came from the United States, Italy and Spain and covered acute and convalescent phases of COVID-19. Where HLA class I and class II types were available, the types were taken from metadata supplied by the sample provider, not from assay-based typing. The dataset comprised deeply sampled blood TCRbeta repertoires from subjects exposed to, actively infected with, or recovered from COVID-19. Nearly every sample came with metadata listing a de-identified subject ID, COVID-19 status, age in years and sex. The material from the prospective study consisted of cDNA or gDNA derived from T cells, B-cell-depleted T cells, or PBMCs. The samples were drawn from the first 160 participants of the ongoing ImmuneRACE study and from about 1,200 subjects provided by 6 global collaborators. The repertoires were released in a freely available public database intended as a resource for research on the immune response to SARS-CoV-2. Findings and caveats that apply to the study as a whole: How much clinical and demographic metadata was included differed by source and by participant, and the metadata was provided uncurated.

Turning to this clone: Its binding antigen is unknown. Within one base of it there is no much larger clone, and no base qualities were kept.

TCRbeta CDR3 regions were amplified from genomic DNA by means of the immunoSEQ Assay, a bias-controlled multiplex PCR. As for how the authors treated the data: Nucleated cell counts per sample were estimated from amplification of reference gene primers within the assay. Sequence reads were collapsed and filtered to measure the absolute abundance of every unique TCRbeta CDR3 rearrangement. Productive Simpson clonality was computed per sample as the square root of Simpson's diversity index over productive rearrangements. Imported from immuneACCESS, the table was reduced by TCRdb to in-frame sequences with V and J called. These copies leave out some clones; in studies compared against another copy, an unresolved V gene accounts for under half, and the cause of the remainder is not known. V, J and clone size were drawn from that table, and D and trimming were deduced from the DNA. The sample contains a few hundred thousand clones, almost 85% of them found a single time. The ten largest clones capture about 5.1% of the sample.

The collaborating institutions used their own protocols to collect whole blood in K2EDTA tubes. Collaborator samples were shipped for TCRbeta analysis as frozen whole blood, isolated PBMCs, or DNA extracted from either sample type. From its cysteine to its phenylalanine, the CDR3 spans 16 amino acids. Only the CDR3 DNA is retained, 48 bases long and in frame from the first base. The junction carries 18 bases between V and J, which are trimmed by 1 base and 8 bases respectively. CDR1 is given as MGHRA and CDR2 as YSYEKL, both from the germline V gene. The TCR sequence derives from a man in his fifties with active or convalescent COVID-19. The sample was peripheral blood. The rearrangement combines TRBV4-1 with TRBJ2-1; D gene: possibly TRBD2, on 6 matching bases. The encoded CDR3 is CASSQGTTPQLHEQFF. Read as DNA, the sequence is TGCGCCAGCAGCCAAGGGACTACCCCGCAGCTGCATGAGCAGTTCTTC.